This T cell receptor beta chain was sequenced during a study of T-cell memory formation after mild COVID-19. TCRdb re-called the 5' RACE reads through MiXCR, storing one row per CDR3 protein. The sample consists of about 350,000 distinct CDR3 sequences, roughly 20% of them appearing once. J was trimmed by 4 bases and V by 4 bases; bases with no gene match: 24. The CDR3 runs to 20 residues. The germline V gene has CDR1 SGHTA and CDR2 FQGNSA. Whole-study results and caveats: Clones that contracted clustered mainly in CM and EM if CD4+ and in EMRA if CD8+. Memory cells collected pre-infection included some clones that later responded, suggesting cross-reactive memory joined.

This clonotype was seen a handful of times. Antigen specificity is unknown. The chain is built from TRBV7-2 and TRBJ2-5; TRBD2 matches at 7 bases. Sequenced material: PBMCs or a T cell subset sorted from them (not recorded which). This TCR derives from a man aged 18-30 years who had mild COVID-19 (a few samples of this study predate the infection). Cell type and time point are not known. The CDR3 region is CASSSLPTRRGSPTGETQYF. CDR3 coding DNA: TGTGCCAGCAGCTCCCTCCCAACTAGGCGCGGGAGCCCCACCGGAGAGACCCAGTACTTC. The full variable domain, with the rest looked up from reference TRBV7-2 and TRBJ2-5, is GAGVSQSPSNKVTEKGKDVELRCDPISGHTALYWYRQSLGQGLEFLIYFQGNSAPDKSGLPSDRFSAERTGGSVSTLTIQRTQQEDSAVYLCASSSLPTRRGSPTGETQYFGPGTRLLVL.